Listed here are 24 T cell receptor beta chains from one sample, sequenced in a study of identical twins. TCRdb reanalysed the 5' RACE reads using MiXCR and keeps one entry per CDR3 protein. The data contain under 300,000 distinct CDR3 sequences, about 8% of them singletons. A further study also used this sample, focusing on yellow fever vaccine responses in identical twins.

Specimen: CD8+ T cells sorted from blood. These receptors were obtained from a woman between 18 and 30 years old in good health.

The table lists this clonotype with many counts. The V and J genes are TRBV12-5 and TRBJ1-4; D unresolved. This CDR3 comprises 16 residues. V was shortened by 9 bases and J by 0 bases, with 17 bases between the two germline ends. Looked up from germline, CDR1 is LGHNT and CDR2 is FRNRAP. DNA of the CDR3: TGTGCTAGCCATCCCTCGGGCAGCACAACTAATGAAAAACTGTTTTTT. Translating gives CASHPSGSTTNEKLFF. Full variable domain (remainder filled in from reference TRBV12-5 and TRBJ1-4): DARVTQTPRHKVTEMGQEVTMRCQPILGHNTVFWYRQTMMQGLELLAYFRNRAPLDDSGMPKDRFSAEMPDATLATLKIQPSEPRDSAVYFCASHPSGSTTNEKLFFGSGTQLSVL.

This clonotype was seen repeatedly, ten times or more. The chain couples TRBV15 to TRBJ1-5; the D is unclear. This CDR3 contains 16 residues. The germline CDR1 and CDR2 sequences are LNHNV and YYDKDF (reference sequence). Trimming took 0 bases from V and 4 from J, leaving 13 bases between them. The CDR3 region has the DNA TGTGCCACCAGCAGAGATTCAGGACTGCTGAATCAGCCCCAGCATTTT. This sequence encodes CATSRDSGLLNQPQHF. Drawing the rest from reference TRBV15 and TRBJ1-5, the complete variable domain is DAMVIQNPRYQVTQFGKPVTLSCSQTLNHNVMYWYQQKSSQAPKLLFHYYDKDFNNEADTPDNFQSRRPNTSFCFLDIRSPGLGDTAMYLCATSRDSGLLNQPQHFGDGTRLSIL.

The V and J genes are TRBV5-4 and TRBJ1-1, with 8 bases aligning to TRBD1. The CDR3 covers 16 residues. Germline lookup yields CDR1 SGHNT and CDR2 YYREEE (reference sequence). V was pared by 2 bases and J by 4 bases, with 10 bases of the junction left unmatched. The CDR3 reads CASSFLGQGGGTEAFF. CDR3 nucleotides: TGTGCCAGCAGCTTTCTAGGACAGGGAGGCGGCACTGAAGCTTTCTTT.

The rearrangement links TRBV2 to TRBJ1-1; D gene unclear. The germline CDR1 and CDR2 sequences are SNHLY and FYNNEI. V was pared by 4 bases and J by 4 bases, with 10 bases between. CDR3 length: 13 residues. CDR3 loop: CASSVVRFTEAFF. In DNA form, the CDR3 reads TGTGCCAGCAGTGTGGTCCGTTTCACTGAAGCTTTCTTT.

This clonotype was detected many times. V and J are TRBV5-1 and TRBJ2-7, with a possible D match to TRBD1 (5 bases). V dropped 0 bases and J dropped 1 base, with 11 bases sitting between them. The CDR3 contains 15 residues. In germline, CDR1 is SGHRS, CDR2 YFSETQ. CDR3 loop: CASSLDDSLSYEQYF. For the CDR3, the DNA is TGCGCCAGCAGCTTGGATGACAGCCTGTCCTACGAGCAGTACTTC.

The gene calls are TRBV12-3 or TRBV12-4 and TRBJ1-1; D is ambiguous. The CDR3 spans 13 residues. The V end lost 6 bases, the J end lost 0 bases, and 8 bases lay between the germline ends. For the CDR3, the DNA is TGTGCCAGCAGCCCAATTATGAACACTGAAGCTTTCTTT. Amino acids: CASSPIMNTEAFF.

This clonotype was counted between two and nine times. This sequence joins TRBV7-9 and TRBJ2-1, with D maybe TRBD2 (6 bases). Trimming left V 1 base short and J 5 bases short, with 9 bases between. The length of the CDR3 is 14 residues. Germline loops: CDR1 SEHNR, CDR2 FQNEAQ (reference sequence). In nucleotides, the CDR3 is TGTGCCAGCAGCTTAGGGGACTTGAACAATGAGCAGTTCTTC. Translating it yields CASSLGDLNNEQFF.

This clonotype was seen ten or more times. The rearrangement joins TRBV6-5 to TRBJ1-1, with 11 bases that match TRBD1. Trimming cost V 2 bases and J 5 bases; bases outside gene matches: 1. Germline loops: CDR1 MNHEY, CDR2 SVGAGI. The length of the CDR3 is 14 residues. In nucleotides, the CDR3 is TGTGCCAGCAGTTACGGGACAGGGGGAACTGAAGCTTTCTTT. Translating it yields CASSYGTGGTEAFF.

The rearrangement joins TRBV6-1 to TRBJ2-7, with a weak D call TRBD1 (5 bases). Trimming removed 7 bases from V and 6 bases from J, with 19 bases in between. The CDR3 covers 14 residues. From germline, CDR1 is MNHNS and CDR2 SASEGT. The CDR3 loop is CASNPGFGSAEQYF. The CDR3 DNA is TGTGCCAGCAACCCAGGGTTTGGGTCGGCCGAGCAGTACTTC.

This clonotype occurred many times. V gene TRBV20-1 combines with J gene TRBJ2-1; 7 bases are shared with TRBD2. Trimming at V came to 0 bases and at J to 3 bases, leaving 11 bases not matched to a gene. CDR3 length equals 17 residues. Looked up from germline, CDR1 is DFQATT and CDR2 is SNEGSKA (reference sequence). The CDR3 sequence: CSARDTLLADIYNEQFF. CDR3 DNA: TGCAGTGCTAGAGATACCCTCCTAGCGGATATCTACAATGAGCAGTTCTTC.

The V gene is TRBV6-1, the J gene TRBJ2-7; D assignment may be TRBD1 or TRBD2 (5 bases each). CDR3 length: 12 residues. In germline, CDR1 is MNHNS, CDR2 SASEGT. V dropped 3 bases and J dropped 4 bases, with 7 bases sitting between them. DNA for the CDR3: TGTGCCAGCAGTGACGAGGGGTACGAGCAGTACTTC. Its translation: CASSDEGYEQYF.

This sequence joins TRBV9 and TRBJ1-4; tentative D call: TRBD1 (5 bases). The germline V and J ends were trimmed by 8 bases and 0 bases, with 11 bases remaining between them. The germline V gene has CDR1 SGDLS and CDR2 YYNGEE. The CDR3 totals 14 residues. CDR3 sequence: CASSGGATNEKLFF. The CDR3 DNA is TGTGCCAGTTCGGGGGGTGCAACTAATGAAAAACTGTTTTTT.

In this sample, this clonotype turned up a few times. The rearrangement joins TRBV11-2 to TRBJ2-7; D is perhaps TRBD1 or TRBD2 (5 bases each). Trimming removed 2 bases at V and 2 bases at J, with 13 bases between. The CDR3 has 15 residues. Germline CDR1 is SGHAT and CDR2 is FQNNGV. The CDR3, as DNA: TGTGCCAGCAGCTTAACGAGGGGTATTCCCTACGAGCAGTACTTC. Protein product: CASSLTRGIPYEQYF.

V and J are TRBV7-9 and TRBJ2-5; a possible D gene is TRBD1 (6 bases). CDR3 size: 16 residues. Per germline, CDR1 SEHNR and CDR2 FQNEAQ (reference sequence). V was shortened by 5 bases and J by 1 base, with 17 bases between the two germline ends. The chain's CDR3 is CASSPQSQGFQETQYF. CDR3 DNA: TGTGCCAGCAGCCCTCAATCACAGGGATTCCAAGAGACCCAGTACTTC. Combining the CDR3 with reference TRBV7-9 and TRBJ2-5 gives the whole variable domain DTGVSQNPRHKITKRGQNVTFRCDPISEHNRLYWYRQTLGQGPEFLTYFQNEAQLEKSRLLSDRFSAERPKGSFSTLEIQRTEQGDSAMYLCASSPQSQGFQETQYFGPGTRLLVL.

The chain is built from TRBV11-2 and TRBJ2-7, with D possibly matching TRBD1 (6 bases). The CDR3 consists of 17 residues. Trimming cost V 5 bases and J 0 bases, with 20 bases left between them. Germline values: CDR1 SGHAT, CDR2 FQNNGV. The chain's CDR3 is CASSRFQGTPSSYEQYF. In DNA, the CDR3 is TGTGCCAGCAGCCGTTTTCAGGGGACCCCTAGCTCCTACGAGCAGTACTTC.

CDR3: CASSQDPGLEQYF. The CDR3, as DNA: TGCGCCAGCAGCCAAGATCCAGGGCTGGAGCAGTACTTC. This chain connects TRBV4-3 to TRBJ2-7, with D perhaps TRBD1 (5 bases). V was cut by 0 bases and J by 7 bases, with 10 bases left in between. This CDR3 contains 13 residues. Per the germline V gene, CDR1 is LGHNA and CDR2 is YSLEER.

This clonotype was seen more than once but under ten times. J is TRBJ2-3 and V is TRBV27; D remains ambiguous. With 2 bases removed from V and 0 bases from J, the gap between germline ends came to 15 bases. Germline V CDR1 and CDR2: MNHEY, SMNVEV (reference sequence). This CDR3 has 17 residues. CDR3 DNA: TGTGCCAGCAGTTTAAGTCTATCCGCTGCTAGCACAGATACGCAGTATTTT. This translates into CASSLSLSAASTDTQYF.

This clonotype was seen a handful of times. The chain recombines TRBV2 with TRBJ1-6; D is possibly TRBD1 (5 bases). This CDR3 spans 16 amino acids. Trimming shortened V by 5 bases and J by 8 bases, and 19 bases separated the two germline ends. From germline, CDR1 is SNHLY and CDR2 FYNNEI. Here the CDR3 DNA reads TGTGCCAGCAGTTGGCCCTCGGGACCACGGGATTCACCCCTCCACTTT. This gives the protein CASSWPSGPRDSPLHF.

This clonotype was seen many times. V is TRBV11-2 and J is TRBJ2-7, with TRBD2 identical over 10 bases. V dropped 4 bases and J dropped 5; count of bases not matched to a gene: 2. Germline values: CDR1 SGHAT, CDR2 FQNNGV. CDR3 size: 13 residues. The DNA of the CDR3 is TGTGCCAGCAGCTCTAGCGGGAGTGACGAGCAGTACTTC. It specifies CASSSSGSDEQYF.

This clonotype was picked up a small number of times. V is TRBV4-1 and J is TRBJ2-1; TRBD2 matches at 8 bases. Looked up from germline, CDR1 is MGHRA and CDR2 is YSYEKL. With V trimmed by 7 bases and J by 7 bases, 6 bases remained unmatched. The CDR3 has 13 amino acids. The CDR3 spells CASTAGAGNEQFF. As DNA, the CDR3 is TGCGCCAGCACAGCGGGAGCGGGGAATGAGCAGTTCTTC.

Ten or more counts support this clonotype. The J gene is TRBJ2-1, the V gene TRBV27; D possibly uses TRBD1 or TRBD2 (5 bases each). From germline, CDR1 is MNHEY and CDR2 SMNVEV (reference sequence). V was pared by 7 bases and J by 7 bases, with 14 bases between. This CDR3 region has 13 residues. CDR3 nucleotides: TGTGCCAGCAAGGGGAGAGGGTGGAATGAGCAGTTCTTC. Amino acids: CASKGRGWNEQFF.

This clonotype was seen only a few times. The J gene is TRBJ2-7, the V gene TRBV9, with D possibly TRBD2 on 7 matching bases. The CDR3 has 13 amino acids. Germline CDR1 reads SGDLS; CDR2 reads YYNGEE. V was trimmed by 1 base and J by 6 bases, leaving 11 bases between them. The CDR3 loop reads CASSVWAGAEQYF. In DNA form, the CDR3 reads TGTGCCAGCAGCGTATGGGCGGGGGCCGAGCAGTACTTC.

Ten or more counts support this clonotype. V gene TRBV4-1 combines with J gene TRBJ2-2, with unresolved D. V lost 0 bases and J lost 2, with 10 bases in between. The germline gives CDR1 MGHRA, CDR2 YSYEKL. The CDR3 covers 16 residues. CDR3 residues: CASSQEIVYNTGELFF. The CDR3 DNA follows: TGCGCCAGCAGCCAAGAAATCGTCTACAACACCGGGGAGCTGTTTTTT.

This clonotype was counted only a few times. The J gene is TRBJ2-7, the V gene TRBV7-9; the D gene could be TRBD1 or TRBD2 (5 bases each). This CDR3 is 16 amino acids long. Trimming shortened V by 5 bases and J by 3 bases, and 20 bases separated the two germline ends. Germline values: CDR1 SEHNR, CDR2 FQNEAQ (reference sequence). CDR3 loop: CASSAAVGEGLYEQYF. The CDR3 region has the DNA TGTGCCAGCAGCGCGGCGGTGGGGGAAGGACTCTACGAGCAGTACTTC.